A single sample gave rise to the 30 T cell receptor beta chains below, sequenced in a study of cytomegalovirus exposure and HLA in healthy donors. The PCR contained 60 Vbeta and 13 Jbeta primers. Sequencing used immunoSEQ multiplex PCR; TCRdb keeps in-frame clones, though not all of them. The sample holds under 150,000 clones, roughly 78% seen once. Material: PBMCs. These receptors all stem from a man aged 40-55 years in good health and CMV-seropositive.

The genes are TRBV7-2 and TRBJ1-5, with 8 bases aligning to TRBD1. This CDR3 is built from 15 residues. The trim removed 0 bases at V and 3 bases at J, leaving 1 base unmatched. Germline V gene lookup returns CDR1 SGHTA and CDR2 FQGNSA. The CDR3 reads CASSLARGLNQPQHF. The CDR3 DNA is TGTGCCAGCAGCTTAGCCAGGGGGCTCAATCAGCCCCAGCATTTT.

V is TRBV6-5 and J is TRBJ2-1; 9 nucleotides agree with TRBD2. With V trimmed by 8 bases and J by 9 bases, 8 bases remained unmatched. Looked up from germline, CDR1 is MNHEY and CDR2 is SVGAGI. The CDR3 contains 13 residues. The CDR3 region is CASGPSGKVEQFF. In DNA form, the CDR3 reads TGTGCCAGCGGGCCTAGCGGGAAGGTTGAGCAGTTCTTC.

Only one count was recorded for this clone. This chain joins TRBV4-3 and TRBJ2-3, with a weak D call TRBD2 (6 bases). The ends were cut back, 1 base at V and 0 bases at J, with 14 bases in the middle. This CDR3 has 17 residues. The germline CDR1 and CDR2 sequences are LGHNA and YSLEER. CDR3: CASSQGRGSLSTDTQYF. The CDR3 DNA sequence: TGCGCCAGCAGCCAAGGGCGGGGCTCCTTGAGCACAGATACGCAGTATTTT.

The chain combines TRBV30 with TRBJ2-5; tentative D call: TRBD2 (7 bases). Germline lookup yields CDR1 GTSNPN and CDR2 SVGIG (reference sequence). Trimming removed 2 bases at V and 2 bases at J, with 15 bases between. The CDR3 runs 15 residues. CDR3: CAWSSRGGTQETQYF. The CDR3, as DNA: TGTGCCTGGAGTTCTAGGGGGGGAACACAAGAGACCCAGTACTTC.

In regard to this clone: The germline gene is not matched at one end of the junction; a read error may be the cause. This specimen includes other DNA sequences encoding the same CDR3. The CDR3 DNA reads TGTGCCAGCAGTTTAAGAGCGGGAGGCCTCACAGATACGCAGTATTTT. It specifies CASSLRAGGLTDTQYF. The chain links TRBV7-3 to TRBJ2-3, with 9 bases matching TRBD2. This CDR3 has 16 amino acids. Germline V gives CDR1 SGHTA, CDR2 FQGTGA. The full variable domain, its missing parts supplied by reference TRBV7-3 and TRBJ2-3, is GAGVSQTPSNKVTEKGKYVELRCDPISGHTALYWYRQSLGQGPEFLIYFQGTGAADDSGLPNDRFFAVRPEGSVSTLKIQRTERGDSAVYLCASSLRAGGLTDTQYFGPGTRLTVL.

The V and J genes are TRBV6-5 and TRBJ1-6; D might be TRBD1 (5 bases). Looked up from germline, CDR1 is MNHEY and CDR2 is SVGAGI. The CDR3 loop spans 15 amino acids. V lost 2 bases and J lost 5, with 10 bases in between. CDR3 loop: CASSYKQENNSPLHF. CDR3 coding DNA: TGTGCCAGCAGTTACAAACAGGAAAATAATTCACCCCTCCACTTT.

In nucleotides, the CDR3 is TGTGCCAGCAGCCGGACTAGCGACTACTTCAATGAGCAGTTCTTC. Protein product: CASSRTSDYFNEQFF. This chain joins TRBV6-1 and TRBJ2-1; 9 nucleotides line up with TRBD2. V shed 6 bases and J 6 bases; nucleotides not matched to a gene: 9. The CDR3 extends over 15 amino acids. The germline gives CDR1 MNHNS, CDR2 SASEGT.

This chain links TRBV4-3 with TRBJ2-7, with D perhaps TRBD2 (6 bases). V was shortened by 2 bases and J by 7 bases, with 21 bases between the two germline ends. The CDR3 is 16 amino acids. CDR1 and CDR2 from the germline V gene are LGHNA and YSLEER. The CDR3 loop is CASSQLRDSRPREQYF. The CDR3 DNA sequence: TGCGCCAGCAGCCAACTGCGGGACTCTCGGCCGCGGGAGCAGTACTTC.

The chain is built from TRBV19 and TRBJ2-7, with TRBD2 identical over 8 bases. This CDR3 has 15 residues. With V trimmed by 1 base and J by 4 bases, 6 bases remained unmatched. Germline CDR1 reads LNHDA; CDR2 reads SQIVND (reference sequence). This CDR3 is CASSIGGGRRYEQYF. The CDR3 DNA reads TGTGCCAGTAGTATAGGGGGCGGGAGGCGGTACGAGCAGTACTTC.

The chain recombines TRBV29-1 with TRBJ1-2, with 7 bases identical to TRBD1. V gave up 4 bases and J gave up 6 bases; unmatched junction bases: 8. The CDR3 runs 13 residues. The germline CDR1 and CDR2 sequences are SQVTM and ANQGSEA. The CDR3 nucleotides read TGCAGCGTTGGGGACAGTGCAATAAATGGCTACACCTTC. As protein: CSVGDSAINGYTF.

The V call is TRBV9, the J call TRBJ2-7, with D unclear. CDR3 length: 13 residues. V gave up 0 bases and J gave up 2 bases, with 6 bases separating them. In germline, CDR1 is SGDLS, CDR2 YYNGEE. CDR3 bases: TGTGCCAGCAGCGTAGTGCCAGCCTACGAGCAGTACTTC. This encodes CASSVVPAYEQYF.

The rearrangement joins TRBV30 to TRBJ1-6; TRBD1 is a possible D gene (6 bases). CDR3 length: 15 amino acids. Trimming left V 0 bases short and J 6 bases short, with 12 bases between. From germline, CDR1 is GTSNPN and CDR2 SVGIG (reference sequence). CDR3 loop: CAWSVGGTSNSPLHF. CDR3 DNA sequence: TGTGCCTGGAGTGTAGGGGGTACTAGTAATTCACCCCTCCACTTT.

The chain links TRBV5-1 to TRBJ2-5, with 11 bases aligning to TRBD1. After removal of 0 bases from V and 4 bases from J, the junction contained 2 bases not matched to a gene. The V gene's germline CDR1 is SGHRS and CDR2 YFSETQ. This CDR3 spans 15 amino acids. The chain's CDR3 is CASSLAGQGGETQYF. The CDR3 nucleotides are TGCGCCAGCAGCTTGGCGGGACAGGGGGGAGAGACCCAGTACTTC. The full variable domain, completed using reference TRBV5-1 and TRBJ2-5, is KAGVTQTPRYLIKTRGQQVTLSCSPISGHRSVSWYQQTPGQGLQFLFEYFSETQRNKGNFPGRFSGRQFSNSRSEMNVSTLELGDSALYLCASSLAGQGGETQYFGPGTRLLVL.

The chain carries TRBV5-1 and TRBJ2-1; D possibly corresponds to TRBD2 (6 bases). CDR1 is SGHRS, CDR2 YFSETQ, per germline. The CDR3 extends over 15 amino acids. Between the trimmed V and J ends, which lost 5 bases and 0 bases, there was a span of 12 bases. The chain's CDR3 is CASRVTSDSYNEQFF. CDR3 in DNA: TGCGCCAGCAGGGTGACTAGTGACTCCTACAATGAGCAGTTCTTC. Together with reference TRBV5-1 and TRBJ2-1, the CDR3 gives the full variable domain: KAGVTQTPRYLIKTRGQQVTLSCSPISGHRSVSWYQQTPGQGLQFLFEYFSETQRNKGNFPGRFSGRQFSNSRSEMNVSTLELGDSALYLCASRVTSDSYNEQFFGPGTRLTVL.

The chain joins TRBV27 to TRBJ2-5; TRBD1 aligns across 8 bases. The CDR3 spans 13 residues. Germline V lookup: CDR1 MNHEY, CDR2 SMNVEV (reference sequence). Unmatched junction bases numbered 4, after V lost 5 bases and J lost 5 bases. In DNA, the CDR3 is TGTGCCAGCAGTCTCAGGGGGCCCGAGACCCAGTACTTC. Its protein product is CASSLRGPETQYF.

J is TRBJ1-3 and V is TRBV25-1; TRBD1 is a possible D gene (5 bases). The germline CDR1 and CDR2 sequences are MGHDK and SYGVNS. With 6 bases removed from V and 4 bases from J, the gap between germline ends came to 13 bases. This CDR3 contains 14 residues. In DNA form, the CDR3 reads TGTGCCAGCAGCGGGGCGGGGACCGGAAACACCATATATTTT. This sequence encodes CASSGAGTGNTIYF.

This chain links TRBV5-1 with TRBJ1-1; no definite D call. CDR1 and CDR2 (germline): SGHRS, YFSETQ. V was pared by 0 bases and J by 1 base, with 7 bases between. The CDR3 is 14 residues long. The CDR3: CASSLDTGNTEAFF. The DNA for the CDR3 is TGCGCCAGCAGCTTGGACACGGGGAACACTGAAGCTTTCTTT.

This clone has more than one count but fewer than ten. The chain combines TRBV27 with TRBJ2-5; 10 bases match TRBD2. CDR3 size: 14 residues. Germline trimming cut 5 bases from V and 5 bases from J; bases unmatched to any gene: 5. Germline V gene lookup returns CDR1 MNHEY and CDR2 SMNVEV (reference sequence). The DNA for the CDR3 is TGTGCCAGCAGTCTAGCGGGAGAGGAGGAGACCCAGTACTTC. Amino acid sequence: CASSLAGEEETQYF.

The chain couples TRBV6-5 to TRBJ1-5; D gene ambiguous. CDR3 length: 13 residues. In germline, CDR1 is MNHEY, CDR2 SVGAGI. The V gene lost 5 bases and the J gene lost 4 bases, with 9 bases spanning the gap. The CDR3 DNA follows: TGTGCCAGCAGTGTCCTCGGTAATCAGCCCCAGCATTTT. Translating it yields CASSVLGNQPQHF.

In nucleotides, the CDR3 is TGTGCCAGTAGTATAGGTAGGGGGCGGTCCCTGAACACTGAAGCTTTCTTT. Translating gives CASSIGRGRSLNTEAFF. The rearrangement uses TRBV19 and TRBJ1-1; 7 bases align to TRBD1. From germline, CDR1 is LNHDA and CDR2 SQIVND (reference sequence). The length of the CDR3 is 17 residues. The J segment lost 0 bases and the V segment lost 1 base, leaving 8 bases of the junction unmatched.

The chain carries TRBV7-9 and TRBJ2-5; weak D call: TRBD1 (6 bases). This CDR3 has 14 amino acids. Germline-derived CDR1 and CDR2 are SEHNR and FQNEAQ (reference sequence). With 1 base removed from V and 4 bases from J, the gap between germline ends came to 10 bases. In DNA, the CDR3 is TGTGCCAGCAGCTTAGTGACAGGAGGAGAGACCCAGTACTTC. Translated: CASSLVTGGETQYF.

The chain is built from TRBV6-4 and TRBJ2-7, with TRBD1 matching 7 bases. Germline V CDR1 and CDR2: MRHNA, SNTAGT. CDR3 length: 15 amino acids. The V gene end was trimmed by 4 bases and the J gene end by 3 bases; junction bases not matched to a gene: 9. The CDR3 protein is CASSAFGTASYEQYF. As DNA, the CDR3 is TGTGCCAGCAGTGCCTTCGGGACAGCTAGCTACGAGCAGTACTTC.

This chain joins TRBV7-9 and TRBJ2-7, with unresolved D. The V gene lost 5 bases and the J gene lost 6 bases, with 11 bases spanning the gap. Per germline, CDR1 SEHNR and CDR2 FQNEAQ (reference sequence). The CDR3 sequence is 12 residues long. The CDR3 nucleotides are TGTGCCAGCAGCCTAGAATCCCTCGAGCAGTACTTC. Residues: CASSLESLEQYF.

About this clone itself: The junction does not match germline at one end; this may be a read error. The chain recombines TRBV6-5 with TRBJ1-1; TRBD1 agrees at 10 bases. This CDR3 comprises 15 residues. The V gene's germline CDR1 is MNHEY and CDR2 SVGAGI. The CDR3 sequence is CASSRTGGMDTEASF. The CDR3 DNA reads TGTGCCAGCAGCCGGACAGGGGGTATGGACACTGAAGCTTCCTTT.

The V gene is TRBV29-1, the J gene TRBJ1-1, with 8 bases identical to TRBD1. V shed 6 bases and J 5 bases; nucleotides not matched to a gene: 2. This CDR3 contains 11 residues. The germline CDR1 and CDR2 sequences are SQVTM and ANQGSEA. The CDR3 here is CSVGQGTEAFF. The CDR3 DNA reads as TGCAGCGTAGGACAGGGAACTGAAGCTTTCTTT.

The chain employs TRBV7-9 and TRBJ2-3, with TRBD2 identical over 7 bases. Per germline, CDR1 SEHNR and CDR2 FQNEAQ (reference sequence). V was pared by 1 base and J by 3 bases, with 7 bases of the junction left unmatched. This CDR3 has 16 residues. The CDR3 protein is CASSLGWAGVTDTQYF. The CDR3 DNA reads TGTGCCAGCAGCTTAGGGTGGGCGGGAGTGACAGATACGCAGTATTTT.

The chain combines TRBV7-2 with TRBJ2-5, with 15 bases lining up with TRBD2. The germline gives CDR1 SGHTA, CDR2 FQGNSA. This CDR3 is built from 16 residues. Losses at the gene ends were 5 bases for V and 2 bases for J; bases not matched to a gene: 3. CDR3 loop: CASSTGLAGGQETQYF. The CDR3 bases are TGTGCCAGCAGCACGGGACTAGCGGGAGGTCAAGAGACCCAGTACTTC.

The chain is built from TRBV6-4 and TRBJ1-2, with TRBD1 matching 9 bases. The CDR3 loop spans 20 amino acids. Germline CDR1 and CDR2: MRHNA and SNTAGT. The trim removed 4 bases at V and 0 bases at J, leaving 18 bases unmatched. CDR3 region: CASSAQGTGFSRRANYGYTF. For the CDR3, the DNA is TGTGCCAGCAGTGCTCAAGGGACAGGGTTTAGCCGGAGGGCTAACTATGGCTACACCTTC.

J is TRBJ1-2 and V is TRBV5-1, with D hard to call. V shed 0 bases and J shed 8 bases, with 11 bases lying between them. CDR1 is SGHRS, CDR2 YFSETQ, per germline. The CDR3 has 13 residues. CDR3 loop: CASSLESGFGYTF. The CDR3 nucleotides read TGCGCCAGCAGCTTGGAATCCGGGTTCGGCTACACCTTC.

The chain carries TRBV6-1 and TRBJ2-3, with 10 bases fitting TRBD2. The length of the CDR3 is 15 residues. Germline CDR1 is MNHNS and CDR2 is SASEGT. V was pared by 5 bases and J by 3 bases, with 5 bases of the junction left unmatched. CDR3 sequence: CASSHPSGRTDTQYF. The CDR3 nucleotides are TGTGCCAGCAGTCATCCTAGCGGGAGAACAGATACGCAGTATTTT.